This T cell receptor beta chain originates from a study of OX40 agonist ivuxolimab in advanced cancers. Study overall: Cohort: about 80% men, mean age approximately 60, aged roughly 23 to 79. Having had anti-PD-1, anti-PD-L1 or anti-CTLA-4 therapy before was allowed, and approximately 40% had some.

This clone is labeled as large. Repertoires were generated with immunoSEQ multiplex PCR, while TCRdb's copy carries only in-frame clones and drops some. Among about 17,000 clones, roughly four fifths were seen once, and the ten largest hold roughly 26%. The CDR3 spans 17 residues. Germline CDR1 reads MDHEN; CDR2 reads SYDVKM. With V trimmed by 4 bases and J by 0 bases, 10 bases remained unmatched. V usage is TRBV28 and J usage is TRBJ1-2, with 8 bases matching TRBD1. The sequences come from CD4+ or CD8+ T cells sorted from blood, collected in a trial of the OX40 agonist ivuxolimab. This receptor was taken from an adult with an advanced solid tumor such as melanoma, head and neck, liver or kidney cancer. CDR3 bases: TGTGCCAGCAGTTCCACCTCGACAGGGGAAGCTAACTATGGCTACACCTTC. This sequence encodes CASSSTSTGEANYGYTF.